This T cell receptor beta chain was sequenced during a study of control samples from healthy donors and cancer patients (dated by TCRdb to about 2020). This clone was counted a single time. Its antigen is currently not known. There are no base qualities to consult, and no much larger clone falls within one base. CDR1 and CDR2 (SGHTA, FQGTGA) derive from the germline V gene. The CDR3 has 13 amino acids, counting the end cysteine and phenylalanine. Here the CDR3 DNA is all that survives: 39 bases in frame from base 1. V loses 5 bases, J loses 4 bases, and the germline ends lie 10 bases apart. The receptor library was made with the immunoSEQ multiplex PCR assay. In TCRdb, the immuneACCESS table is reduced to in-frame sequences with V and J assigned. These tables do not hold every clone; where another copy was compared, an unresolved V gene accounts for under half, and the others remain unexplained. The sample yields under 300,000 clones; approximately 80% were counted once. The ten largest make up 10% to 15% of the sample.

The source of this sequence is a woman aged 60-70 years with lung cancer. Rearrangement joined TRBV7-3 to TRBJ2-3, with the identity of the D gene unclear. Sequencing used PBMCs. The CDR3 region: CASSPPAADTQYF. In nucleotides, the sequence is TGTGCCAGCAGCCCTCCTGCGGCAGATACGCAGTATTTT.